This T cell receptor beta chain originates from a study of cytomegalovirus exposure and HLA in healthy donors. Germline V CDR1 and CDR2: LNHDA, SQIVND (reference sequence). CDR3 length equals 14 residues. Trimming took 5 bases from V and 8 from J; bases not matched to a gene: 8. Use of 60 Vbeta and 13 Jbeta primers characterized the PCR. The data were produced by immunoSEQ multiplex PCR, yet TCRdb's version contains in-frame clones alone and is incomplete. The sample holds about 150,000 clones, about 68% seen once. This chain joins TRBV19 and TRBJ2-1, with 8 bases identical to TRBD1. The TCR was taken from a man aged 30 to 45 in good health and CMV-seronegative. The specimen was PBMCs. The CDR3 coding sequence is TGTGCCAGTAGTCCTGCGACAGGGGTCCATGAGCAGTTCTTC. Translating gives CASSPATGVHEQFF.